This T cell receptor (beta chain) was sequenced for a study of blood T cell repertoires in COVID-19. Method: immunoSEQ multiplex PCR; TCRdb's copy keeps in-frame clones and lacks some. Here the sample spans just over 300,000 clones, 80% to 90% being singletons. Germline CDR1 reads GTSNPN; CDR2 reads SVGIG (reference sequence). The CDR3 length is 15 residues. Trimming cost V 5 bases and J 1 base, with 17 bases left between them. Cohorts were assigned according to the clinical history that participants reported. For recovered donors of Cohort 3, there were two negative PCRs, clearance, or symptom resolution.

The sequence was obtained from a man aged 30 to 39 who had recovered from COVID-19. The V call is TRBV30, the J call TRBJ1-1; tentative D call: TRBD1 (6 bases). The sample was PBMCs or T cells enriched from blood (not recorded which). CDR3 amino acids: CAWGLSWTANTEAFF. CDR3 nucleotide sequence: TGTGCCTGGGGCTTGAGTTGGACAGCGAACACTGAAGCTTTCTTT.